This entry lists 23 T cell receptor beta chains sequenced from one sample in a study of graft-versus-host responses after intestinal transplantation. Clones were sequenced by immunoSEQ multiplex PCR, and TCRdb holds only the in-frame ones, with some missing. This sample has tens of thousands of clones, with 85% to 95% found just once. The sequencing here drew on PBMCs, taken about 37 weeks after intestinal transplant. The source of these receptors is a human patient who received an intestinal transplant, so some T cells may come from the graft donor.

The rearrangement links TRBV6-5 to TRBJ1-5, with D maybe TRBD1 (5 bases). This CDR3 has 13 amino acids. The germline V and J ends were trimmed by 6 bases and 5 bases, with 11 bases remaining between them. Germline V gene sequence: CDR1 MNHEY, CDR2 SVGAGI. The CDR3, as DNA: TGTGCCAGCAGCCGGGACTCCGATCAGCCCCAGCATTTT. As protein: CASSRDSDQPQHF.

The chain employs TRBV27 and TRBJ2-2; no definite D call. Looked up from germline, CDR1 is MNHEY and CDR2 is SMNVEV (reference sequence). This CDR3 region has 15 residues. V lost 5 bases and J lost 2, with 12 bases in between. The CDR3 nucleotides are TGTGCCAGCAGTCCCCCGAACACTAACACCGGGGAGCTGTTTTTT. This codes for CASSPPNTNTGELFF.

This clone has just one count. The chain links TRBV18 to TRBJ2-2, with 7 bases lining up with TRBD2. The CDR3 totals 16 residues. Per germline, CDR1 KGHSH and CDR2 LQKENI. With 2 bases clipped from V and 1 base from J, the junction kept 4 bases outside the gene matches. CDR3 sequence reads: CASSPRLAENTGELFF. The CDR3 region has the DNA TGTGCCAGCTCACCAAGGCTAGCGGAGAACACCGGGGAGCTGTTTTTT.

V is TRBV11-2 and J is TRBJ2-7, with 8 bases identical to TRBD2. Germline V lookup: CDR1 SGHAT, CDR2 FQNNGV. V was clipped by 5 bases and J by 6 bases; unmatched bases: 12. CDR3 length equals 15 residues. CDR3 in amino acids: CASSPTAGGLGEQYF. CDR3 DNA: TGTGCCAGCAGCCCCACCGCGGGGGGTCTTGGCGAGCAGTACTTC. The variable domain in full, completed from reference TRBV11-2 and TRBJ2-7, reads EAGVAQSPRYKIIEKRQSVAFWCNPISGHATLYWYQQILGQGPKLLIQFQNNGVVDDSQLPKDRFSAERLKGVDSTLKIQPAKLEDSAVYLCASSPTAGGLGEQYFGPGTRLTVT.

The chain combines TRBV30 with TRBJ1-2, with a tentative D call TRBD1 (5 bases). Germline CDR1 reads GTSNPN; CDR2 reads SVGIG (reference sequence). The CDR3 extends over 14 amino acids. Trimming pared 0 bases from V and 8 bases from J, leaving 16 bases between. The CDR3 sequence: CAWSVREGRDGYTF. CDR3 in DNA: TGTGCCTGGAGTGTACGGGAGGGGAGGGACGGCTACACCTTC. Full variable domain (missing parts from reference TRBV30 and TRBJ1-2): SQTIHQWPATLVQPVGSPLSLECTVEGTSNPNLYWYRQAAGRGLQLLFYSVGIGQISSEVPQNLSASRPQDRQFILSSKKLLLSDSGFYLCAWSVREGRDGYTFGSGTRLTVV.

The V call is TRBV27, the J call TRBJ1-1, with 7 bases matching TRBD1. Germline CDR1 is MNHEY and CDR2 is SMNVEV (reference sequence). The trim removed 7 bases at V and 3 bases at J, leaving 11 bases unmatched. This CDR3 has 15 residues. CDR3 sequence reads: CASKIHRGDHTEAFF. For the CDR3, the DNA is TGTGCCAGCAAAATCCACAGGGGAGATCACACTGAAGCTTTCTTT.

The chain joins TRBV19 to TRBJ2-7; 10 bases agree with TRBD1. The CDR3 spans 16 residues. CDR1 and CDR2 (germline): LNHDA, SQIVND (reference sequence). V lost 5 bases to trimming and J lost 3 bases; unmatched junction nucleotides: 10. CDR3 bases: TGTGCCAGTAGTCCCGACCGGGACAGGGGAAGCTACGAGCAGTACTTC. Its protein is CASSPDRDRGSYEQYF.

J is TRBJ2-2 and V is TRBV10-1, with D uncertain. The CDR3 is made up of 11 amino acids. V lost 3 bases to trimming and J lost 5 bases, with 1 base between them. Per germline, CDR1 WNHNN and CDR2 SYGVQD (reference sequence). CDR3 region: CASSETGELFF. CDR3 nucleotide sequence: TGCGCCAGCAGTGAAACCGGGGAGCTGTTTTTT.

On this clone: Other DNA sequences in the same sample also yield this CDR3. This chain connects TRBV28 to TRBJ1-4; 9 bases are shared with TRBD1. The ends lost 6 bases at V and 7 bases at J; junction bases unmatched: 12. The CDR3 is 16 residues long. The V gene's germline CDR1 is MDHEN and CDR2 SYDVKM. The CDR3 nucleotides are TGTGCCAGCAGCCTGGCCGGGACAGGGACAAGTGAAAAACTGTTTTTT. It encodes CASSLAGTGTSEKLFF.

The gene calls are TRBV6-4 and TRBJ2-7; D possibly matches TRBD1 or TRBD2 (5 bases each). The CDR3 length is 14 residues. Trimming pared 7 bases from V and 1 base from J, leaving 14 bases between. From germline, CDR1 is MRHNA and CDR2 SNTAGT. CDR3 nucleotides: TGTGCCAGCAAGACCGGGACGGCTTCCTACGAGCAGTACTTC. It encodes CASKTGTASYEQYF.

The chain employs TRBV27 and TRBJ2-5; no reliable D call. Trimming took off 2 bases at V and 4 bases at J, with 11 bases between the two ends. This CDR3 spans 14 amino acids. Per germline, CDR1 MNHEY and CDR2 SMNVEV (reference sequence). The CDR3 protein is CASSLMRTAETQYF. In DNA form, the CDR3 reads TGTGCCAGCAGTTTAATGAGAACTGCAGAGACCCAGTACTTC.

This clone was recorded only once. The V gene is TRBV7-9, the J gene TRBJ2-1; D unresolved. V gave up 5 bases and J gave up 6 bases, with 17 bases separating them. CDR3 length: 15 amino acids. CDR1 SEHNR and CDR2 FQNEAQ come from the germline V gene (reference sequence). The DNA for the CDR3 is TGTGCCAGCAGCCCCCCGGTAGTCCACCTCAATGAGCAGTTCTTC. Amino acids: CASSPPVVHLNEQFF.

This sequence joins TRBV19 and TRBJ1-1, with 9 bases identical to TRBD1. Germline values: CDR1 LNHDA, CDR2 SQIVND (reference sequence). The CDR3 spans 13 residues. The V segment lost 3 bases and the J segment 4 bases; nucleotides outside the gene matches: 0. The CDR3 DNA sequence: TGTGCCAGTAGTATGGACAGGGGCACTGAAGCTTTCTTT. As protein: CASSMDRGTEAFF.

The V gene is TRBV29-1, the J gene TRBJ2-3; D is unresolved. CDR1 and CDR2 from the germline V gene are SQVTM and ANQGSEA. V lost 7 bases and J 6 bases, leaving 11 bases between the germline ends. CDR3 length equals 11 residues. The CDR3 region has the DNA TGCAGCGCCGGAAGGGCGGATACGCAGTATTTT. As protein: CSAGRADTQYF.

The chain joins TRBV14 to TRBJ1-1, with 7 bases that match TRBD1. Germline CDR1 and CDR2: SGHDN and FVKESK. The CDR3 runs 18 residues. V trimming: 4 bases; J trimming: 1 base; junction bases outside the gene matches: 15. The CDR3 DNA sequence: TGTGCCAGCAGCCCTAATAACGGACAGGCCTTTGGGAACACTGAAGCTTTCTTT. It codes for CASSPNNGQAFGNTEAFF.

This chain links TRBV4-2 with TRBJ2-7; 8 bases are shared with TRBD2. Germline trimming cut 5 bases from V and 5 bases from J; bases unmatched to any gene: 8. Germline CDR1 reads LGHNA; CDR2 reads YNFKEQ. CDR3 size: 14 residues. The CDR3 DNA reads TGTGCCAGCAGCGCCGGGACTAGTTTCGACGAGCAGTACTTC. Amino acids: CASSAGTSFDEQYF.

The V and J genes are TRBV7-3 and TRBJ2-6; D possibly corresponds to TRBD2 (6 bases). V lost 7 bases to trimming and J lost 3 bases, with 13 bases between them. Germline V gene sequence: CDR1 SGHTA, CDR2 FQGTGA. The length of the CDR3 is 15 residues. CDR3 amino acids: CASNDRGGGANVLTF. In nucleotides, the CDR3 is TGTGCCAGCAATGATCGGGGAGGTGGGGCCAACGTCCTGACTTTC.

The J gene is TRBJ2-7, the V gene TRBV5-1; D is possibly TRBD2 (5 bases). Trimming removed 4 bases at V and 0 bases at J, with 11 bases between. Germline V lookup: CDR1 SGHRS, CDR2 YFSETQ. The CDR3 is 14 amino acids. In DNA form, the CDR3 reads TGCGCCAGCAGCACTGGAAGCGGCTCCTACGAGCAGTACTTC. Translating it yields CASSTGSGSYEQYF. Full variable domain (rest looked up from reference TRBV5-1 and TRBJ2-7): KAGVTQTPRYLIKTRGQQVTLSCSPISGHRSVSWYQQTPGQGLQFLFEYFSETQRNKGNFPGRFSGRQFSNSRSEMNVSTLELGDSALYLCASSTGSGSYEQYFGPGTRLTVT.

The chain carries TRBV5-1 and TRBJ2-3; the D is unclear. Germline-derived CDR1 and CDR2 are SGHRS and YFSETQ. The CDR3 consists of 17 residues. The V gene lost 7 bases and the J gene lost 2 bases, with 23 bases spanning the gap. The chain's CDR3 is CASLLISSQIHTDTQYF. The CDR3 DNA follows: TGCGCCAGCCTCTTAATTAGTTCCCAAATCCACACAGATACGCAGTATTTT.

CDR3 in DNA: TGTGCCAGCAGTTTACGGACAGGGGGCGTTTATTCACCCCTCCACTTT. Translated: CASSLRTGGVYSPLHF. This rearrangement joins TRBV27 to TRBJ1-6; 11 bases agree with TRBD1. This CDR3 comprises 16 residues. J was trimmed by 8 bases and V by 2 bases; bases with no gene match: 5. Germline CDR1 and CDR2: MNHEY and SMNVEV (reference sequence).

This chain joins TRBV6-1 and TRBJ1-5; possible D gene TRBD1, 5 bases. Germline V gene data show CDR1 as MNHNS and CDR2 as SASEGT. CDR3 length: 15 residues. V lost 10 bases and J lost 1, with 17 bases in between. The CDR3 DNA reads as TGTGCCATCGATCCTAGGGGTAGGAGCAATCAGCCCCAGCATTTT. This sequence encodes CAIDPRGRSNQPQHF.

In its sample, this clone was seen once. The genes are TRBV7-5 and TRBJ2-6; TRBD2 was called by the table and not checked on the DNA. TRBV7-5 counts as a pseudogene. This CDR3 comprises 19 residues. CDR3 in amino acids: CVRSLVWPYRSSGANVLTF. The CDR3 DNA reads TGTGTCAGAAGCTTAGTTTGGCCGTACCGGAGCTCTGGGGCCAACGTCCTGACTTTC.

This chain links TRBV18 with TRBJ2-3, with 12 bases matching TRBD2. The ends lost 1 base at V and 6 bases at J; junction bases unmatched: 8. Germline assignment: CDR1 KGHSH and CDR2 LQKENI. This CDR3 is 17 amino acids long. The CDR3 sequence is CASSPRLAGATGDTQYF. The CDR3 DNA reads TGTGCCAGCTCACCACGACTAGCGGGAGCGACGGGGGATACGCAGTATTTT. The full variable domain, completed using reference TRBV18 and TRBJ2-3, is NAGVMQNPRHLVRRRGQEARLRCSPMKGHSHVYWYRQLPEEGLKFMVYLQKENIIDESGMPKERFSAEFPKEGPSILRIQQVVRGDSAAYFCASSPRLAGATGDTQYFGPGTRLTVL.